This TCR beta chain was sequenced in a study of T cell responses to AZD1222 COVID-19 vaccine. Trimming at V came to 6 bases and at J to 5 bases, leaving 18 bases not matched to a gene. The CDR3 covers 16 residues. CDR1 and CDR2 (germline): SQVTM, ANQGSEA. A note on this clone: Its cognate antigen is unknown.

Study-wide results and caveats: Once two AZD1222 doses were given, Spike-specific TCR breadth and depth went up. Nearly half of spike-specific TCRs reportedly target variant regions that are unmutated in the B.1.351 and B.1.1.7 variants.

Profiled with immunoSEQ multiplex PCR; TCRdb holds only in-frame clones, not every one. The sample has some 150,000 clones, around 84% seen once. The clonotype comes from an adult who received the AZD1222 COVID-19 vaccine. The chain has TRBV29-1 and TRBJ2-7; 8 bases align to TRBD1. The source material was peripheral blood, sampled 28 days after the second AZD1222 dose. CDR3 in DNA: TGCAGCGTCCTCGCGACTGGGACAGGCCCCGGGCACGAGCAGTACTTC. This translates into CSVLATGTGPGHEQYF.